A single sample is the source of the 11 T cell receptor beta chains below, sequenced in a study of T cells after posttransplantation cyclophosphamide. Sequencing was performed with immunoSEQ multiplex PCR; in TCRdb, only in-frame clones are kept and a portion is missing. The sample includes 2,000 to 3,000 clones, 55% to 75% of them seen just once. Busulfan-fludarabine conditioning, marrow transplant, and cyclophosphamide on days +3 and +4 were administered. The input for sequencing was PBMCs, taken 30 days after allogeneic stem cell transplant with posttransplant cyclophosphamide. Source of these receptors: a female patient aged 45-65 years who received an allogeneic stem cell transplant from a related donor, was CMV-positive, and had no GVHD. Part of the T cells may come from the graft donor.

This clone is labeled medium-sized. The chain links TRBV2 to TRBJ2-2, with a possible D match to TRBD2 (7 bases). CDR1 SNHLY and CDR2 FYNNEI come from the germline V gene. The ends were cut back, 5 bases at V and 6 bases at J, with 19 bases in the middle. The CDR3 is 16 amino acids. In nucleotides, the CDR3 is TGTGCCAGCAGTAAGGATCAAGGGGGGGCAGCCGGGGAGCTGTTTTTT. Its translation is CASSKDQGGAAGELFF.

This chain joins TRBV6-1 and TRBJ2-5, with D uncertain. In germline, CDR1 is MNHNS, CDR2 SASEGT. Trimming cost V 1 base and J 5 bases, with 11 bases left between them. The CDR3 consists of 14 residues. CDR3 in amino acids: CASSEGPGLETQYF. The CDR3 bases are TGTGCCAGCAGTGAAGGACCAGGTCTTGAGACCCAGTACTTC.

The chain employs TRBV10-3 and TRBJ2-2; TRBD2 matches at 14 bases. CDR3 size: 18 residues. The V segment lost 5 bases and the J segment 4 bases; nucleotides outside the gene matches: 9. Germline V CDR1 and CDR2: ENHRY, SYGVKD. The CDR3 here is CAISRTSGRQRGTGELFF. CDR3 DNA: TGTGCCATCAGTAGGACTAGCGGGAGGCAGCGAGGCACCGGGGAGCTGTTTTTT.

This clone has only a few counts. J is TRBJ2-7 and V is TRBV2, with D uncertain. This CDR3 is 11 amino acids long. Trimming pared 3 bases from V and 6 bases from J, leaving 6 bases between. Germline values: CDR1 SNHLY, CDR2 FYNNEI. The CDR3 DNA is TGTGCCAGCAGTGATAATCCCGAGCAGTACTTC. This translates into CASSDNPEQYF.

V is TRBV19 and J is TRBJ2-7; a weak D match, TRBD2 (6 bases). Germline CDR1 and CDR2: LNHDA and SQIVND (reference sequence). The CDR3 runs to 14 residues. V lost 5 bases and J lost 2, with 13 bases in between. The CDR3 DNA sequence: TGTGCCAGTAGTTTCGACGGAGGGGCCTACGAGCAGTACTTC. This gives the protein CASSFDGGAYEQYF.

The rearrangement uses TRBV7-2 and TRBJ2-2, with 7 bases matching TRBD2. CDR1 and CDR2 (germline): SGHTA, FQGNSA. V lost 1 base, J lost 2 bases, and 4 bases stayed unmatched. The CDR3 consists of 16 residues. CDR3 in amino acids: CASSLGGGENTGELFF. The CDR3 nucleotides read TGTGCCAGCAGCTTAGGTGGGGGGGAAAACACCGGGGAGCTGTTTTTT.

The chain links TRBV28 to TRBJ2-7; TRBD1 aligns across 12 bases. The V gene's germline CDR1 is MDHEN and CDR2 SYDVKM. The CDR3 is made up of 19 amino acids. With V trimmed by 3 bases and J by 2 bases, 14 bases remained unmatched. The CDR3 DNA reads TGTGCCAGCAGTTTCCCGCGGGACAGGGGGCTATTCGAGCCCTACGAGCAGTACTTC. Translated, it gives CASSFPRDRGLFEPYEQYF.

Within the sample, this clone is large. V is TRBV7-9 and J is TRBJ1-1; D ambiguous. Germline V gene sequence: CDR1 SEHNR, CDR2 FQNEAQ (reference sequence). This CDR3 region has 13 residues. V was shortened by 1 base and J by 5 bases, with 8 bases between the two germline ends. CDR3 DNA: TGTGCCAGCAGCTTAGGGTCGGGGACTGAAGCTTTCTTT. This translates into CASSLGSGTEAFF.

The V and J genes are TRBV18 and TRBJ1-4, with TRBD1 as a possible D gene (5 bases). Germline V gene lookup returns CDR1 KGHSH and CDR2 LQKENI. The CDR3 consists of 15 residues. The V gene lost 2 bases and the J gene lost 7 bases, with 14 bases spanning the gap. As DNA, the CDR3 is TGTGCCAGCTCACCAGCAGGGCAGGATGGTGAAAAACTGTTTTTT. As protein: CASSPAGQDGEKLFF. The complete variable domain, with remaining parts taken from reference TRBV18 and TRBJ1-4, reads NAGVMQNPRHLVRRRGQEARLRCSPMKGHSHVYWYRQLPEEGLKFMVYLQKENIIDESGMPKERFSAEFPKEGPSILRIQQVVRGDSAAYFCASSPAGQDGEKLFFGSGTQLSVL.

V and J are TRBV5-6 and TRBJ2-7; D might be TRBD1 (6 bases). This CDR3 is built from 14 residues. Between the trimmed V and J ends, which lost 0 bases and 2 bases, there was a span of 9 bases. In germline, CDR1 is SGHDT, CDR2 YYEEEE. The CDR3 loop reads CASSLVDRTYEQYF. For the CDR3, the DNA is TGTGCCAGCAGCTTGGTGGACAGAACCTACGAGCAGTACTTC. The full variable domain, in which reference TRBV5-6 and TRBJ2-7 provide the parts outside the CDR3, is DAGVTQSPTHLIKTRGQQVTLRCSPKSGHDTVSWYQQALGQGPQFIFQYYEEEERQRGNFPDRFSGHQFPNYSSELNVNALLLGDSALYLCASSLVDRTYEQYFGPGTRLTVT.

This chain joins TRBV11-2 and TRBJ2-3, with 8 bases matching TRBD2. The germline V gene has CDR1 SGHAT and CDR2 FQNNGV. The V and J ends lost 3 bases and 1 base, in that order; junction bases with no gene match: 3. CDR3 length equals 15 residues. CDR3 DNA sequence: TGTGCCAGCAGCTTCACAGCGGGAGGCACAGATACGCAGTATTTT. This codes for CASSFTAGGTDTQYF.